This TCR beta chain was captured by sequencing in a study of blood T cell repertoires in COVID-19 (dated by TCRdb to the early 2020s). Study-level background: The collaborator samples originated in the United States, Italy and Spain and spanned the acute and convalescent phases of COVID-19. The samples were drawn from two sources: the first 160 participants of the ongoing ImmuneRACE study, and 1,000 to 1,500 subjects contributed by 6 global collaborators. The sample metadata nearly always contained a de-identified subject ID, COVID-19 status, age in years and sex. The repertoires were released in a freely available public database meant as a resource for research on the immune response to SARS-CoV-2. Where HLA class I and class II types were available, the types were taken from metadata supplied by the sample provider, not from assay-based typing. The prospective study material was composed of cDNA or gDNA derived from T cells, B-cell-depleted T cells, or PBMCs. Deeply sampled blood TCRbeta repertoires from subjects exposed to, actively infected with, or recovered from COVID-19 were included in the dataset. Summary of the overall study and its limitations: How much clinical and demographic metadata was included differed by source and by participant, and the metadata was provided uncurated.

This clone has a single count. This clone's antigen is unknown. No qualities accompany the bases; no much larger clone lies one base away. The collaborating institutions used their own protocols to collect whole blood in K2EDTA tubes. Collaborator samples were shipped for TCRbeta analysis as frozen whole blood, isolated PBMCs, or DNA extracted from either sample type. Trimming leaves V shorter by 8 bases and J shorter by 1 base, with the junction holding 5 bases beyond the gene matches. The germline V gene (reference sequence) provides CDR1 WNHNN and CDR2 SYGVQD. CDR3 length: 15 amino acids, cysteine to phenylalanine. Only the CDR3 DNA is retained, 45 bases long and in frame from the first base. TCRbeta CDR3 regions were amplified from genomic DNA using the immunoSEQ Assay, a bias-controlled multiplex PCR. As for how the authors treated the data: The number of nucleated cells in each sample was estimated from the amplification of reference gene primers within the assay. To quantify the absolute abundance of each unique TCRbeta CDR3 rearrangement, sequence reads were collapsed and filtered. For each sample, productive Simpson clonality was calculated as the square root of Simpson's diversity index over productive rearrangements. In TCRdb, the immuneACCESS table is reduced to in-frame sequences with V and J assigned. These tables do not hold every clone; where another copy was compared, an unresolved V gene accounts for under half, and the others remain unexplained. V and J calls and clone size are given by that table; D and trimming were obtained from the DNA. The table for this sample lists tens of thousands of clones; around 80% of them were counted only once. In total, the top ten clones hold about 7% of the sample.

Here the chain combines TRBV10-1 and TRBJ2-2; 9 middle bases align to TRBD1. The sample comprised peripheral blood. The clonotype was recovered from a man aged 50 to 59 with active or convalescent COVID-19. The DNA sequence is given as TGCGCCAGCGAAGTGGGACAGGGGAACACCGGGGAGCTGTTTTTT. Its protein product is CASEVGQGNTGELFF.